This TCR beta chain derives from a study of siplizumab effects on memory and regulatory T cells. General study findings and limits: Just a small share of alloreactive clones was traced back to unstimulated subsets. Naive T cells were seemingly more diverse than memory cells, and major contributions to the alloresponse seemed to be made by them. The drug siplizumab significantly decreased the alloreactive sequences that could be traced to unstimulated CD4+ memory cells.

Trimming cost V 7 bases and J 8 bases, with 14 bases left between them. Per the germline V gene, CDR1 is MNHNS and CDR2 is SASEGT. The length of the CDR3 is 12 residues. Per sample, the assay covered about 10^5 TCR templates. Measured with immunoSEQ multiplex PCR; TCRdb has only the in-frame clones, and not every one. The data hold under 70,000 clones, with 79% observed a single time. About this clone: The antigen is not known.

The sequenced material came from memory CD4+ T cells sorted from blood. V usage is TRBV6-1 and J usage is TRBJ1-2; a possible D gene is TRBD1 (5 bases). This clonotype was obtained from a human donor in good health. The CDR3 loop is CASKRGAEGYTF. DNA for the CDR3: TGTGCCAGCAAACGTGGGGCGGAGGGCTACACCTTC.